Included here is one T cell receptor (beta chain) sequence, with context. This sample stems from a study of technical replicates of blood from a handful of donors. Generated by immunoSEQ multiplex PCR, the TCRdb table keeps only in-frame clones and is missing some. The repertoire consists of 80,000 or so clones, with roughly 94% occurring once and the leading ten covering 0.38%. What was sequenced was T cells isolated from PBMCs. The TCR comes from a human donor in good health.

This CDR3 is CASSQVLARFYEQYF. The CDR3 DNA is TGCGCCAGCAGCCAAGTATTGGCTAGATTTTACGAGCAGTACTTC. The chain is built from TRBV4-3 and TRBJ2-7, with unresolved D. V was trimmed by 1 base and J by 4 bases, leaving 14 bases between them. The CDR3 has 15 residues. Per the germline V gene, CDR1 is LGHNA and CDR2 is YSLEER.